What follows describes a single T cell receptor beta chain. The antigen remains unidentified. Germline-derived CDR1 and CDR2 are LNHDA and SQIVND (reference sequence). CDR3 size: 11 residues. V dropped 5 bases and J dropped 7 bases, with 5 bases sitting between them. TCRdb's table, derived via immunoSEQ multiplex PCR, lists solely in-frame clones and lacks some. The sample contains under 140,000 clones, around nine tenths of which appear only once. The entry originates in a study of siplizumab effects on memory and regulatory T cells. Study observations and caveats: Alloreactive CD4+ clones that could be mapped were on average about 71% Treg-derived with siplizumab, against roughly 27% in controls. There appeared to be greater diversity in naive T cells than in memory cells, and naive T cells seemed major contributors to the alloresponse.

The chain has TRBV19 and TRBJ1-4, with D unclear. This sequence was found in a human donor in good health. The sample consisted of CD4+ T cells sorted from blood. The CDR3 DNA reads TGTGCCAGTAGTCTGACTGAAAAACTGTTTTTT. Translating it yields CASSLTEKLFF.